This TCR beta chain came from a study of shared clonotypes between healthy human individuals. Authors' data handling: Sequence data from immunoSEQ were junction-only and lacked quality scores; consequently, filtering differed. Sequencing was performed with immunoSEQ multiplex PCR; in TCRdb, only in-frame clones are kept and a portion is missing. V and J calls and clone size follow that table, whereas D and trimming were derived from the DNA. The sample lists about 600,000 clones; more than 95% were seen once. J was trimmed by 8 bases and V by 4 bases; bases with no gene match: 4. Germline values: CDR1 LNHDA, CDR2 SQIVND (reference sequence). The length of the CDR3 is 14 residues.

The origin of this receptor is a woman in her twenties or thirties in good health. The chain joins TRBV19 to TRBJ2-1; 11 bases agree with TRBD2. Material for sequencing was naive CD4+ T cells sorted from blood. Subset meaning: CD45RA+ positively selected. The CDR3 DNA is TGTGCCAGTAGTAGGGTAGCGGGAGGGCATGAGCAGTTCTTC. It specifies CASSRVAGGHEQFF.